A single sample is the source of the 24 T cell receptor beta chains below, sequenced in a study of T cell responses to AZD1222 COVID-19 vaccine. Profiling relied on immunoSEQ multiplex PCR, and the TCRdb table lists in-frame clones only, not all of them. The sample shows 150,000 to 180,000 clones, roughly 90% of them seen only once. The input for sequencing was peripheral blood, taken on day 0 of MenACWY control vaccination. The source is an adult in good health.

This clone was seen more than once but under ten times. The chain couples TRBV5-6 to TRBJ2-2; 14 bases agree with TRBD2. The germline V gene encodes CDR1 SGHDT and CDR2 YYEEEE. The CDR3 totals 15 residues. V shed 4 bases, J shed 6 bases, and the junction held 2 bases outside the gene matches. CDR3 DNA sequence: TGTGCCAGCAGCCAGACTAGCGGGAGGGCCGGGGAGCTGTTTTTT. Amino acid sequence: CASSQTSGRAGELFF.

The chain uses TRBV5-1 and TRBJ1-2; 9 bases line up with TRBD1. CDR1 and CDR2 (germline): SGHRS, YFSETQ. The V gene end was trimmed by 4 bases and the J gene end by 3 bases; junction bases not matched to a gene: 7. The CDR3 loop spans 15 amino acids. The CDR3 DNA reads TGCGCCAGCAGCGCGGGACAGGGTATGGACTATGGCTACACCTTC. Translated, it gives CASSAGQGMDYGYTF.

The chain has TRBV7-2 and TRBJ1-5; D perhaps matches TRBD1 (6 bases). In germline, CDR1 is SGHTA, CDR2 FQGNSA. Trimming cost V 0 bases and J 2 bases, with 14 bases left between them. This CDR3 contains 17 residues. Here the CDR3 reads CASSLAGGRGRNQPQHF. The CDR3 DNA reads as TGTGCCAGCAGCTTAGCGGGGGGCAGGGGACGCAATCAGCCCCAGCATTTT.

The chain carries TRBV11-3 and TRBJ2-7; 7 nucleotides match TRBD1. V trimming: 5 bases; J trimming: 3 bases; junction bases outside the gene matches: 4. This CDR3 contains 13 residues. Germline V gives CDR1 SGHNT, CDR2 YENEEA. For the CDR3, the DNA is TGTGCCAGCAGCCCGGGACAGTTCTACGAGCAGTACTTC. This encodes CASSPGQFYEQYF.

The V and J genes are TRBV19 and TRBJ1-5; the D is unclear. The CDR3 is made up of 11 amino acids. The V gene lost 6 bases and the J gene lost 9 bases, with 9 bases spanning the gap. In germline, CDR1 is LNHDA, CDR2 SQIVND (reference sequence). CDR3 nucleotide sequence: TGTGCCAGTAGCTCCTGGGGGCCCCAGCATTTT. It yields the protein CASSSWGPQHF.

This chain uses TRBV18 with TRBJ2-3, with TRBD2 matching over 11 bases. CDR3 length: 15 amino acids. CDR1 is KGHSH, CDR2 LQKENI, per germline. V shed 5 bases, J shed 2 bases, and the junction held 3 bases outside the gene matches. The CDR3 coding sequence is TGTGCCAGCTCATTGGGACTAGCGGACACAGATACGCAGTATTTT. Its translation is CASSLGLADTDTQYF.

The chain carries TRBV19 and TRBJ1-2, with unresolved D. Trimming stripped 5 bases from V and 7 bases from J, with 14 bases between. Germline V gene sequence: CDR1 LNHDA, CDR2 SQIVND (reference sequence). The CDR3 is 13 amino acids. This chain's CDR3 is CASSPDIAPGYTF. In DNA form, the CDR3 reads TGTGCCAGTAGTCCTGACATCGCCCCTGGCTACACCTTC.

The CDR3 loop reads CASSPAQGADTEAFF. For the CDR3, the DNA is TGCGCCAGCAGCCCAGCACAGGGGGCGGACACTGAAGCTTTCTTT. This chain links TRBV4-1 with TRBJ1-1, with 9 bases fitting TRBD1. Germline CDR1 reads MGHRA; CDR2 reads YSYEKL. Trimming took 4 bases from V and 3 from J; bases not matched to a gene: 6. The CDR3 contains 15 residues.

The rearrangement joins TRBV28 to TRBJ1-2, with TRBD1 matching over 7 bases. The germline V gene encodes CDR1 MDHEN and CDR2 SYDVKM. The CDR3 totals 14 residues. The junction had 10 bases not matched to a gene; V was cut back by 4 bases and J by 8 bases. The chain's CDR3 is CASSSTGTAMGYTF. The CDR3 DNA sequence: TGTGCCAGCAGTTCCACCGGGACAGCCATGGGCTACACCTTC.

The CDR3 sequence is CASSLFLGEQYV. The DNA for the CDR3 is TGTGCCAGCAGTCTTTTCCTGGGGGAGCAGTACGTC. The chain is built from TRBV6-4 and TRBJ2-7; D ambiguous. Germline assignment: CDR1 MRHNA and CDR2 SNTAGT. The CDR3 is made up of 12 amino acids. Between the trimmed V and J ends, which lost 5 bases and 7 bases, there was a span of 12 bases.

V is TRBV18 and J is TRBJ2-1, with TRBD2 identical over 10 bases. In germline, CDR1 is KGHSH, CDR2 LQKENI. The V segment lost 1 base and the J segment 8 bases; nucleotides outside the gene matches: 8. This CDR3 has 16 amino acids. The CDR3 spells CASSPLASGSLHEQFF. CDR3 nucleotide sequence: TGTGCCAGCTCACCACTCGCTAGCGGGAGTCTTCATGAGCAGTTCTTC.

The genes are TRBV29-1 and TRBJ1-2, with 9 bases identical to TRBD1. V shed 0 bases and J 2 bases; nucleotides not matched to a gene: 7. This CDR3 is 16 amino acids long. Germline lookup yields CDR1 SQVTM and CDR2 ANQGSEA. The CDR3 spells CSVEDRGDRANYGYTF. CDR3 DNA sequence: TGCAGCGTTGAAGATCGGGGGGACAGGGCCAACTATGGCTACACCTTC.

This rearrangement joins TRBV7-6 to TRBJ1-6, with D perhaps TRBD1 (5 bases). The CDR3 runs 20 residues. The V gene's germline CDR1 is SGHVS and CDR2 FNYEAQ. The V end lost 4 bases, the J end lost 2 bases, and 24 bases lay between the germline ends. The CDR3: CASSSNQPRDRGPYNSPLHF. DNA of the CDR3: TGTGCCAGCAGCTCGAACCAGCCCAGGGATCGGGGCCCCTATAATTCACCCCTCCACTTT. Full variable domain (outside the CDR3, taken from reference TRBV7-6 and TRBJ1-6): GAGVSQSPRYKVTKRGQDVALRCDPISGHVSLYWYRQALGQGPEFLTYFNYEAQQDKSGLPNDRFSAERPEGSISTLTIQRTEQRDSAMYRCASSSNQPRDRGPYNSPLHFGNGTRLTVT.

The chain joins TRBV10-3 to TRBJ1-4; 7 positions agree with TRBD1. The CDR3 loop spans 15 amino acids. V shed 2 bases and J 5 bases; nucleotides not matched to a gene: 5. Germline V gives CDR1 ENHRY, CDR2 SYGVKD. The CDR3 coding sequence is TGTGCCATCAGTGAGGCCGGGACAGAAAATGAAAAACTGTTTTTT. It specifies CAISEAGTENEKLFF.

This clone showed up just a few times. This chain connects TRBV3-1 (or the pseudogene TRBV3-2) to TRBJ1-1; D unresolved. Germline V CDR1 and CDR2: LGHDT, YNNKEL (reference sequence). The CDR3 spans 13 residues. With 7 bases removed from V and 1 base from J, the gap between germline ends came to 10 bases. The CDR3 nucleotides read TGTGCCAGCACACGGAGAACGAACACTGAAGCTTTCTTT. Its protein product is CASTRRTNTEAFF.

In this sample, this clone turned up a few times. This chain uses TRBV7-2 with TRBJ1-2; no firm D call. V was pared by 1 base and J by 6 bases, with 18 bases between. The CDR3 contains 16 residues. Looked up from germline, CDR1 is SGHTA and CDR2 is FQGNSA. CDR3 nucleotides: TGTGCCAGCAGCTTAGGTACATGGAGTCTAGCGGATGGCTACACCTTC. This translates into CASSLGTWSLADGYTF.

CDR3 in DNA: TGTGCCAGCGGGGGGACAGGGGGTTATGGCTACACCTTC. Translation: CASGGTGGYGYTF. This chain connects TRBV27 to TRBJ1-2; the match to TRBD1 covers 11 bases. Germline trimming cut 8 bases from V and 5 bases from J; bases unmatched to any gene: 4. This CDR3 has 13 residues. The germline V gene encodes CDR1 MNHEY and CDR2 SMNVEV (reference sequence).

This chain links TRBV5-4 with TRBJ1-2; 9 bases are shared with TRBD1. This CDR3 region has 13 residues. With V trimmed by 4 bases and J by 8 bases, 6 bases remained unmatched. From germline, CDR1 is SGHNT and CDR2 YYREEE (reference sequence). As DNA, the CDR3 is TGTGCCAGCAGCGGGTACAGGGGGCGAGGCTACACCTTC. Its protein product is CASSGYRGRGYTF.

This chain uses TRBV10-3 with TRBJ1-5; D call uncertain. The CDR3 is made up of 13 amino acids. Trimming left V 10 bases short and J 2 bases short, with 12 bases between. Germline V gives CDR1 ENHRY, CDR2 SYGVKD. DNA of the CDR3: TGTGCCACCCATCCCGGGGGCAATCAGCCCCAGCATTTT. Translation: CATHPGGNQPQHF.

J is TRBJ1-1 and V is TRBV29-1, with D perhaps TRBD1 (5 bases). Trimming pared 7 bases from V and 11 bases from J, leaving 20 bases between. The CDR3 consists of 12 residues. Germline V CDR1 and CDR2: SQVTM, ANQGSEA. This chain's CDR3 is CSAPLLGGWAFF. The DNA for the CDR3 is TGCAGCGCCCCTCTACTGGGGGGGTGGGCTTTCTTT. Full variable domain (remainder filled in from reference TRBV29-1 and TRBJ1-1): SAVISQKPSRDICQRGTSLTIQCQVDSQVTMMFWYRQQPGQSLTLIATANQGSEATYESGFVIDKFPISRPNLTFSTLTVSNMSPEDSSIYLCSAPLLGGWAFFGQGTRLTVV.

This clone was picked up one time. V is TRBV15 and J is TRBJ2-1; TRBD2 agrees at 14 bases. The germline V gene has CDR1 LNHNV and CDR2 YYDKDF (reference sequence). The CDR3 is 15 residues long. Unmatched junction bases numbered 3, after V lost 4 bases and J lost 7 bases. The CDR3 coding sequence is TGTGCCACCAGCACGGGACTAGCGGGGGAAAATGAGCAGTTCTTC. Protein: CATSTGLAGENEQFF.

There are a few counts of this clone. The CDR3 bases are TGCGCCAGCAGCTTTTCGGGACAAACCCACACCTTC. Its protein product is CASSFSGQTHTF. The genes are TRBV5-1 and TRBJ1-2; D possibly corresponds to TRBD1 (6 bases). This CDR3 is 12 amino acids long. The germline V gene encodes CDR1 SGHRS and CDR2 YFSETQ. V shed 2 bases and J shed 12 bases, with 14 bases lying between them.

The chain has TRBV19 and TRBJ1-6; the match to TRBD1 covers 12 bases. CDR1 is LNHDA and CDR2 is SQIVND in the germline V gene (reference sequence). The CDR3 totals 15 residues. Trimming removed 6 bases from V and 10 bases from J; junction bases left unmatched: 7. Here the CDR3 DNA reads TGTGCCAGTAGACCCGGGACAGGGGGCGACTCACCCCTCCACTTT. Protein sequence: CASRPGTGGDSPLHF.

This rearrangement joins TRBV7-2 to TRBJ2-1; 7 bases align to TRBD1. V trimming: 5 bases; J trimming: 4 bases; junction bases outside the gene matches: 11. The CDR3 runs to 16 residues. CDR1 and CDR2 (germline): SGHTA, FQGNSA. This CDR3 reads CASSPTGARGYNEQFF. The DNA for the CDR3 is TGTGCCAGCAGCCCAACAGGGGCCCGGGGTTACAATGAGCAGTTCTTC.